These T cell receptor beta chains were read from a single sample in a study of human T cells and chemical hapten exposure. Each CDR3 protein gets one entry after TCRdb re-called the RACE reads with MiXCR. Here the sample spans 300,000 to 450,000 distinct CDR3 sequences, around 4.8% being singletons. This specimen consisted of whole blood, obtained in connection with sensitization to the hapten diphenylcyclopropenone (DPC). These receptors were collected from a woman in her fifties or sixties with alopecia areata. Some clones in this sample may be carry-over from other donors' samples. CDR3s include the opening cysteine and the closing phenylalanine or tryptophan. D genes are given only for firm matches. The listing skips clone size in some rows; elsewhere it reads once, few, many or a size class.

>many|TRBV10-2|TRBJ2-3|NA
TGCGCCAGCAGTGAGCAGGGGGGGACAGATACGCAGTATTTT
CASSEQGGTDTQYF
>many|TRBV11-2|TRBJ1-2|TRBD1
TGTGCCAGCAGCTCCTACGCGACAGGGAACTATGGCTACACCTTC
CASSSYATGNYGYTF
>many|TRBV20-1|TRBJ1-2|TRBD1
TGCAGTGCTAGGACAGGGAGCAACTATGGCTACACCTTC
CSARTGSNYGYTF
>few|TRBV6-2/TRBV6-3|TRBJ2-6|NA
TGTGCCAGCAGTTACCCCCCCTCTGGGGCCAACGTCCTGACTTTC
CASSYPPSGANVLTF
>few|TRBV28|TRBJ2-1|NA
TGTGCCAGCAGTTTATGGACATCTGGAGACAATGAGCAGTTCTTC
CASSLWTSGDNEQFF
>NA|TRBV12-3/TRBV12-4|TRBJ2-3|NA
TGTGCCAGCACCGCCGGGGCAGATACGCAGTATTTT
CASTAGADTQYF
>few|TRBV29-1|TRBJ2-7|TRBD1
TGCAGCGCCCAAGGACAGGGGGCCACCTACGAGCAGTACTTC
CSAQGQGATYEQYF
>NA|TRBV28|TRBJ2-7|NA
TGTGCCAGCAGTTCCCCTGGCAGGGCCCCCTACGAGCAGTACTTC
CASSSPGRAPYEQYF
>many|TRBV9|TRBJ1-6|NA
TGTGCCAGCAGCGCCCCGATGTCAGGGGATAATTCACCCCTCCACTTT
CASSAPMSGDNSPLHF
>few|TRBV4-1|TRBJ1-1|NA
TGCGCCAGCAGCCAAGAAATGTCGGGGATGAACACTGAAGCTTTCTTT
CASSQEMSGMNTEAFF
>many|TRBV6-2/TRBV6-3|TRBJ2-1|NA
TGTGCCAGCAGTCGGGACTTTAGCTCCTACAATGAGCAGTTCTTC
CASSRDFSSYNEQFF
>many|TRBV7-2|TRBJ2-5|NA
TGTGCCAGCAGCTTATCGGGGGAAGAGACCCAGTACTTC
CASSLSGEETQYF
>many|TRBV28|TRBJ1-1|NA
TGTGCCAGCTCCCAGGTGGCTGAAGCTTTCTTT
CASSQVAEAFF
>many|TRBV2|TRBJ2-1|NA
TGTGCCAGCATGTCCGACGGGACTCCCTACAATGAGCAGTTCTTC
CASMSDGTPYNEQFF
>many|TRBV12-3/TRBV12-4|TRBJ1-2|NA
TGTGCCAGCAGTTTGTTACAGGGTAGAGGCTACACCTTC
CASSLLQGRGYTF
>many|TRBV27|TRBJ2-7|TRBD2
TGTGCCAGCAGTTTATCAGCGGGGTACGAGCAGTACTTC
CASSLSAGYEQYF
>few|TRBV29-1|TRBJ1-1|NA
TGCAGCGTTGAAGGGCAGGGGAATTCTGAAGCTTTCTTT
CSVEGQGNSEAFF
>many|TRBV3-1|TRBJ1-6|NA
TGTGCCAGCAGAGCGGCAGGCAATTCACCCCTCCACTTT
CASRAAGNSPLHF
>few|TRBV5-1|TRBJ2-7|NA
TGCGCCAGCAGCGCCGACATTACCGAGCAGTACTTC
CASSADITEQYF
>many|TRBV29-1|TRBJ2-1|TRBD2
TGCAGCGTTGTCCCTCGGGGACTAGGATCCTCCAATGAGCAGTTCTTC
CSVVPRGLGSSNEQFF
>many|TRBV5-1|TRBJ2-1|TRBD2
TGCGCCAGCGCCTCGACTAGCGGGAGCTCCTACAATGAGCAGTTCTTC
CASASTSGSSYNEQFF
>NA|TRBV5-1|TRBJ2-1|TRBD2
TGCGCCAGCAGCTTGAAGCTAGCGGGGAGTATCGACGAGCAGTTCTTC
CASSLKLAGSIDEQFF
>few|TRBV7-6|TRBJ2-7|TRBD1
TGTGCCAGCAGCATCCCCGACAGGGGGTACGAGCAGTACTTC
CASSIPDRGYEQYF
>few|TRBV7-9|TRBJ2-3|NA
TGTGCCAGCAGCTTAGATTGGGATACGCAGTATTTT
CASSLDWDTQYF
>many|TRBV29-1|TRBJ2-3|TRBD2
TGCAGCGTCCAAGGACTAGCGGGAGAATTGGATACGCAGTATTTT
CSVQGLAGELDTQYF
>NA|TRBV2|TRBJ2-6|NA
TGTGCCACCAGAACCCGGGACGGCACCTCTGGGGCCAACGTCCTGACTTTC
CATRTRDGTSGANVLTF
>few|TRBV6-5|TRBJ2-2|NA
TGTGCCAGCAGACGTACCGGGACCAGCACCGGGGAGCTGTTTTTT
CASRRTGTSTGELFF
>many|TRBV20-1|TRBJ2-4|NA
TGCAGTGCTAGAGACGGATCCGAACTAGCCAAAAACATTCAGTACTTC
CSARDGSELAKNIQYF
>NA|TRBV7-2|TRBJ1-1|NA
TGTGCCAGCAGCTTAGCCGCAGTAAACACTGAAGCTTACTTT
CASSLAAVNTEAYF
>few|TRBV6-6|TRBJ1-1|NA
TGTGCCAGCAGTTACGAAAGCACTGAAGCTTTCTTT
CASSYESTEAFF
>NA|TRBV20-1|TRBJ1-5|TRBD1
TGCAGTGCTAGAGAGGGACAGCACAATCAGCCCCAGCATTTT
CSAREGQHNQPQHF
>many|TRBV18|TRBJ2-5|NA
TGTGCCAGCTCACCAAGGACAGCCCAAGAGACCCAGTACTTC
CASSPRTAQETQYF
>NA|TRBV6-1|TRBJ1-1|NA
TGTGCCAGCATCCGGACGGCGGGCGGGGCTGAAGCTTTCTTT
CASIRTAGGAEAFF
>many|TRBV15|TRBJ2-3|TRBD2
TGTGCCACCAGCCCGACTAGCGGGGGGGCGGATACGCAGTATTTT
CATSPTSGGADTQYF
>few|TRBV28|TRBJ1-2|NA
TGTGCCAGCAGATCAGGGACACCTTATGGCTACACCTTC
CASRSGTPYGYTF
>NA|TRBV27|TRBJ2-1|NA
TGTGCCAGCATTAAATTCTTCGCCGGTTACAATGAGCAGTTCTTC
CASIKFFAGYNEQFF
>few|TRBV12-3/TRBV12-4|TRBJ1-1|TRBD1
TGTGCCAGCAGTATCCTCGACAGGGTCACTGAAGCTTTCTTT
CASSILDRVTEAFF
>many|TRBV28|TRBJ1-1|TRBD1
TGTGCCAGCAGCTCTCCCACAGGGGCAGGGGGCACTGAAGCTTTCTTT
CASSSPTGAGGTEAFF
>many|TRBV6-5|TRBJ1-4|NA
TGTGCCAGCAGTTACTCCGGAGGGGGGGTAGGAGAAAAACTGTTTTTT
CASSYSGGGVGEKLFF
>NA|TRBV6-5|TRBJ2-3|NA
TGTGCCAGCAGTTACCGGGGGCGGGGAGATACGCAGTATTTT
CASSYRGRGDTQYF
>few|TRBV6-5|TRBJ2-1|NA
TGTGCCAGCAGTTATACACCGGGCCCCAAGAGGGATGAGCAGTTCTTC
CASSYTPGPKRDEQFF
>many|TRBV5-1|TRBJ1-3|NA
TGCGCCAGCAGCACAAACAGTCACTCTGGAAACACCATATATTTT
CASSTNSHSGNTIYF
>many|TRBV7-2|TRBJ2-3|NA
TGTGCCAGCAGCTTAAGTACAGGACTAAGCACAGATACGCAGTATTTT
CASSLSTGLSTDTQYF
>many|TRBV27|TRBJ2-7|NA
TGTGCCAGCAGTATCTCAAGCATCGGAGAGCAGTACTTC
CASSISSIGEQYF
>few|TRBV7-2|TRBJ2-3|NA
TGTGCCAGCAGCCTAGGGGGGGTCGGGGCAGATACGCAGTATTTT
CASSLGGVGADTQYF
>many|TRBV18|TRBJ2-5|TRBD1
TGTGCCAGCTCACCACTACAGGGGAAAGGAGAGACCCAGTACTTC
CASSPLQGKGETQYF
>NA|TRBV2|TRBJ2-4|NA
TGTGCCAGCGGAGCGGAGGGGGCGCTAGCCAAAAACATTCAGTACTTC
CASGAEGALAKNIQYF
>many|TRBV18|TRBJ1-4|NA
TGTGCCAGCTCGTCGGGGATAGGAGGAGAAAAACTGTTTTTT
CASSSGIGGEKLFF
>few|TRBV7-9|TRBJ1-6|NA
TGTGCCAGCAGCTTAGCGCTTGGTGGGGAAGGGTCACCCCTCCACTTT
CASSLALGGEGSPLHF
>many|TRBV6-5|TRBJ2-3|NA
TGTGCCAGCAGTTACGACCTGGGGCCCGATACGCAGTATTTT
CASSYDLGPDTQYF
>many|TRBV4-1|TRBJ2-1|NA
TGCGCCAGCAGCCAAGATCACCTCCCCAAGAACGAGCAGTTCTTC
CASSQDHLPKNEQFF
>NA|TRBV6-1|TRBJ1-1|NA
TGTGCCAGCAGTGAAATAACAGCGAACACTGATGCTTTCTTT
CASSEITANTDAFF
>few|TRBV2|TRBJ2-3|TRBD2
TGTGCCAGCAGTGATAACCCTAGCGGGATTGGAGATACGCAGTATTTT
CASSDNPSGIGDTQYF
>many|TRBV5-1|TRBJ2-1|TRBD2
TGCGCCAGCAGCTTGGGCGGGAGAGGTATGAATGAGCAGTTCTTC
CASSLGGRGMNEQFF
>few|TRBV6-5|TRBJ1-1|NA
TGTGCCAGCAGCCTTGAATGGGGGGGGACCACTGAAGCTTTCTTT
CASSLEWGGTTEAFF
>NA|TRBV5-1|TRBJ1-5|NA
TGCGCCAGCAGCCTGGGTCGGGGGAAAGGGGATAGCAATCAGCCCCAGCATTTT
CASSLGRGKGDSNQPQHF
>few|TRBV5-8|TRBJ2-7|TRBD1
TGTGCCAGCAGCCGCCGGGACAGCCACGAGCAGTACTTC
CASSRRDSHEQYF